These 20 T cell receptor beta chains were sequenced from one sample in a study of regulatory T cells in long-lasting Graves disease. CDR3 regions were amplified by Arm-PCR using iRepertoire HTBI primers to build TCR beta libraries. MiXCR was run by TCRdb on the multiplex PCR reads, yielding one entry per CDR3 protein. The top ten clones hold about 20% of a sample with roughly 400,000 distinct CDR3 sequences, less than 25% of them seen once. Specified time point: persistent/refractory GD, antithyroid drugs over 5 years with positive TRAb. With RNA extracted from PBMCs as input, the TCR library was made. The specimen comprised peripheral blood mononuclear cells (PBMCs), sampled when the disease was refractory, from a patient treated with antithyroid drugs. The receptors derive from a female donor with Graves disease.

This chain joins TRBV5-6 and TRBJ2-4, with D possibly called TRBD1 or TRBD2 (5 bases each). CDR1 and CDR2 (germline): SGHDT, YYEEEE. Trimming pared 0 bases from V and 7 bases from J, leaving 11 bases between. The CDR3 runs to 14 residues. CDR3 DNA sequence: TGTGCCAGCAGCTTGGAAATCGAGGGGAACATTCAGTACTTC. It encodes CASSLEIEGNIQYF.

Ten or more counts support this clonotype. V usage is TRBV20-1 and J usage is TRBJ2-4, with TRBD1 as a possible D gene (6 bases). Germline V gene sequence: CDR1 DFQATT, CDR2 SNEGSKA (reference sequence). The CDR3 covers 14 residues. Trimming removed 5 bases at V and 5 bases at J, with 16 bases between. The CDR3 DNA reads TGCAGTGCTGAGGGGCTGGGGGCAGAAAACATTCAGTACTTC. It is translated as CSAEGLGAENIQYF.

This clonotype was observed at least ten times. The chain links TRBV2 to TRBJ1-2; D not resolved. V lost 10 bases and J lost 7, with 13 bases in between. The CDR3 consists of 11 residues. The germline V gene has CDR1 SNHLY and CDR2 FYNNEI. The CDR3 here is CANGNSGGYTF. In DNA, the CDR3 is TGTGCCAACGGGAATTCCGGTGGCTACACCTTC.

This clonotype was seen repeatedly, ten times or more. CDR3 coding DNA: TGTGCCATCAGTGAGGTCCGCCAGGACAATTACCAAGAGACCCAGTACTTC. It codes for CAISEVRQDNYQETQYF. The chain is built from TRBV10-3 and TRBJ2-5, with D perhaps matching TRBD1 (5 bases). The CDR3 contains 17 residues. Trimming left V 2 bases short and J 0 bases short, with 16 bases between. The germline V gene encodes CDR1 ENHRY and CDR2 SYGVKD.

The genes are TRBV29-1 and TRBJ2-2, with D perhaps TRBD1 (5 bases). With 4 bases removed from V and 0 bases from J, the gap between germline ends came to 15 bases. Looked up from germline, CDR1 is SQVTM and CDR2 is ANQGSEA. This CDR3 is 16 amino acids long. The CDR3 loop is CSVGGAAAPNTGELFF. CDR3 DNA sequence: TGCAGCGTTGGGGGCGCGGCGGCACCGAACACCGGGGAGCTGTTTTTT.

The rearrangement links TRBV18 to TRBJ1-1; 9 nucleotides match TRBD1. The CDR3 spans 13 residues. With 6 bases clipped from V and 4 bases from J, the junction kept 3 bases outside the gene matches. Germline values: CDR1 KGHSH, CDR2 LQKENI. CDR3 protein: CASSADRGTEAFF. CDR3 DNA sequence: TGTGCCAGCTCGGCGGACAGGGGCACTGAAGCTTTCTTT.

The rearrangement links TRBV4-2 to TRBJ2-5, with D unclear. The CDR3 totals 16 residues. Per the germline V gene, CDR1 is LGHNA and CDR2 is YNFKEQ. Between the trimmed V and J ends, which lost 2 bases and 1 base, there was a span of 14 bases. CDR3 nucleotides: TGTGCCAGCAGCCAAAGGTCAGAAGTCTTCCAAGAGACCCAGTACTTC. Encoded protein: CASSQRSEVFQETQYF.

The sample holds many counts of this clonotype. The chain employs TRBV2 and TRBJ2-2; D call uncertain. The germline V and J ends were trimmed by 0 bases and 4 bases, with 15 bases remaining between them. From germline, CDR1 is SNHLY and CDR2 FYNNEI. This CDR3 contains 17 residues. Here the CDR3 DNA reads TGTGCCAGCAGTGAAGCGCTGTTCGGCCAGACCACCGGGGAGCTGTTTTTT. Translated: CASSEALFGQTTGELFF. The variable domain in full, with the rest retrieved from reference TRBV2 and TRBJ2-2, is EPEVTQTPSHQVTQMGQEVILRCVPISNHLYFYWYRQILGQKVEFLVSFYNNEISEKSEIFDDQFSVERPDGSNFTLKIRSTKLEDSAMYFCASSEALFGQTTGELFFGEGSRLTVL.

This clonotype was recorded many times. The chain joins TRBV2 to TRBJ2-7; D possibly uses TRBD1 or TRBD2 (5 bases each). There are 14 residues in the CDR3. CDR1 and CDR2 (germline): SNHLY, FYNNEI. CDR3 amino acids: CASYGDALLAEQYF. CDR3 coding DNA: TGTGCTTCCTACGGGGACGCACTCCTCGCCGAGCAGTACTTC.

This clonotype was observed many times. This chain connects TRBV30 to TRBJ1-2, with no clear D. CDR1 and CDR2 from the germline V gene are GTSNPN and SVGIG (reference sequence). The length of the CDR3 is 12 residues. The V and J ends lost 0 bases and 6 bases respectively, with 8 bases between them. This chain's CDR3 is CAWSVINNGYTF. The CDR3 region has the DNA TGTGCCTGGAGTGTAATTAATAATGGCTACACCTTC.

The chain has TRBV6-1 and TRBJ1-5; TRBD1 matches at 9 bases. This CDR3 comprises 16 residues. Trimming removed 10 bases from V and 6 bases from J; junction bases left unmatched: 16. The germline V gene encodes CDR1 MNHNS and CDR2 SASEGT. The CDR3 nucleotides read TGTGCCAACTCAACCGGGACAGGGATGTTTAGTCAGCCCCAGCATTTT. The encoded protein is CANSTGTGMFSQPQHF.

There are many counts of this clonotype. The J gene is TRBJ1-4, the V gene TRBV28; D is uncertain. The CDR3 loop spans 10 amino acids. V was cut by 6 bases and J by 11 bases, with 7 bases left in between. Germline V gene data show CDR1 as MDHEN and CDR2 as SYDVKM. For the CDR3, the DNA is TGTGCCAGCAGGAGGGAGAAACTGTTTTTT. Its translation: CASRREKLFF.

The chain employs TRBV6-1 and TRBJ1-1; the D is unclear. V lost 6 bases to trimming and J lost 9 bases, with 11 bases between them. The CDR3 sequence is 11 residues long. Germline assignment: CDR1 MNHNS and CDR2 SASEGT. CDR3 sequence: CASSSGVQAFF. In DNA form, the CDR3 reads TGTGCCAGCAGCTCCGGGGTTCAAGCTTTCTTT.

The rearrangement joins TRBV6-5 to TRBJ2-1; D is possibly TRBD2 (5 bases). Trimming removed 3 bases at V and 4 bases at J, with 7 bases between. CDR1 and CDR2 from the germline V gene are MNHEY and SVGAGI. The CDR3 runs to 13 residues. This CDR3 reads CASSYGLYNEQFF. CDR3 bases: TGTGCCAGCAGTTATGGACTTTACAATGAGCAGTTCTTC.

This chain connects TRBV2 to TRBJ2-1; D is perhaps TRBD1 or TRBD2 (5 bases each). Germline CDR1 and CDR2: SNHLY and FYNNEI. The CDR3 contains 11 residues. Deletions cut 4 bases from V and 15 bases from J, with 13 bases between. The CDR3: CASSGGTARFF. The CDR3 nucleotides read TGTGCCAGCAGTGGGGGGACGGCCCGGTTCTTC.

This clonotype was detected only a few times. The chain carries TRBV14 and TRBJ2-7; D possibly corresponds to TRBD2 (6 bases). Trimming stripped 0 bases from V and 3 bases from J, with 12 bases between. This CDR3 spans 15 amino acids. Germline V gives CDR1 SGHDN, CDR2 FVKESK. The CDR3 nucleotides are TGTGCCAGCAGCCAAGATGGCGGGATACTCTACGAGCAGTACTTC. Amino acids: CASSQDGGILYEQYF. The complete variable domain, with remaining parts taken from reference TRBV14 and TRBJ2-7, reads EAGVTQFPSHSVIEKGQTVTLRCDPISGHDNLYWYRRVMGKEIKFLLHFVKESKQDESGMPNNRFLAERTGGTYSTLKVQPAELEDSGVYFCASSQDGGILYEQYFGPGTRLTVT.

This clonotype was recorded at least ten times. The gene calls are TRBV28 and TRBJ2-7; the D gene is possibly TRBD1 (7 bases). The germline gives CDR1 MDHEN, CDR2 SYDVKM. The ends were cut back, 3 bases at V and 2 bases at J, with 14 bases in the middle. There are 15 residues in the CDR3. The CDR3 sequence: CASSFAGQHTYEQYF. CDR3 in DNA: TGTGCCAGCAGTTTTGCGGGACAGCATACCTACGAGCAGTACTTC.

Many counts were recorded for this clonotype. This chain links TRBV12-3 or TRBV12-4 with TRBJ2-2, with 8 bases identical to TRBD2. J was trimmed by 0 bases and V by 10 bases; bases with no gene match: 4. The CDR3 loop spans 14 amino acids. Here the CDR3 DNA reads TGTGCCATCCAAGCGGGAGCGAACACCGGGGAGCTGTTTTTT. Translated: CAIQAGANTGELFF.

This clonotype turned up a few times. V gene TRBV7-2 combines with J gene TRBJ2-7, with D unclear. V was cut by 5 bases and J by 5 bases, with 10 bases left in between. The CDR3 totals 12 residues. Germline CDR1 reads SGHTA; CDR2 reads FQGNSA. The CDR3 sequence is CASSRSLDEQYF. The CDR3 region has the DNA TGTGCCAGCAGCCGGAGTTTGGACGAGCAGTACTTC.

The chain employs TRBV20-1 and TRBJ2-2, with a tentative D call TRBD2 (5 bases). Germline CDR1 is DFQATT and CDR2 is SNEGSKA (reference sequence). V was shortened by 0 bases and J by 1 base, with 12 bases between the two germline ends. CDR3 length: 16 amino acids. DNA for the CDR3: TGCAGTGCTAGAGATCCGACGGGGAGGAACACCGGGGAGCTGTTTTTT. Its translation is CSARDPTGRNTGELFF.